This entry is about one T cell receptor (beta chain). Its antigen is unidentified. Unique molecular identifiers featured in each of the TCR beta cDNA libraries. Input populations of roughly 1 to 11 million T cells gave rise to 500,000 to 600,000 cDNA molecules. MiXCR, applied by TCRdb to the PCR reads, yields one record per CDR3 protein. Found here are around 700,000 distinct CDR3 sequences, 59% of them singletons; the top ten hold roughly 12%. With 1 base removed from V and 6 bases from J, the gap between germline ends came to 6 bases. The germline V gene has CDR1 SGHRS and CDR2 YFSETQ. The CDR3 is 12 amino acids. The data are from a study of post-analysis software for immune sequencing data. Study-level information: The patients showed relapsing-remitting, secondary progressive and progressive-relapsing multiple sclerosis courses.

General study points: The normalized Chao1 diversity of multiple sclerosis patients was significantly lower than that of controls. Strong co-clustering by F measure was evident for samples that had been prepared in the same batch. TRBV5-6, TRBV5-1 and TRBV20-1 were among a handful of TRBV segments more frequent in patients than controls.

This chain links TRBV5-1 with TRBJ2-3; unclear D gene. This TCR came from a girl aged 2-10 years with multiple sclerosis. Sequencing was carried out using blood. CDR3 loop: CASSLLMDTQYF. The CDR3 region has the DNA TGCGCCAGCAGCTTGCTTATGGATACGCAGTATTTT. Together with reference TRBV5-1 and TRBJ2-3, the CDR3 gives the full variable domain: KAGVTQTPRYLIKTRGQQVTLSCSPISGHRSVSWYQQTPGQGLQFLFEYFSETQRNKGNFPGRFSGRQFSNSRSEMNVSTLELGDSALYLCASSLLMDTQYFGPGTRLTVL.